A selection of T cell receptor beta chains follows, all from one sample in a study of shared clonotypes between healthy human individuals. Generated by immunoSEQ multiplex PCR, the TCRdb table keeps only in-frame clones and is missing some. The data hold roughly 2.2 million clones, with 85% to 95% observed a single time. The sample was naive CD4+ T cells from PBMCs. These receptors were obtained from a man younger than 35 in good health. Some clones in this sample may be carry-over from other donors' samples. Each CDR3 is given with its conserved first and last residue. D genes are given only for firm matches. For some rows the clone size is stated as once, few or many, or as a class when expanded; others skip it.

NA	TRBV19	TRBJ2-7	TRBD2	TGTGCCAGTAGTCTGGGGACTAGCGGGGCCGGTCCCTACGAGCAGTACTTC	CASSLGTSGAGPYEQYF
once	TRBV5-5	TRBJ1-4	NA	TGTGCCAGCAGCTACACAACCGGGACGGCCTCTGAAAAACTGTTTTTT	CASSYTTGTASEKLFF
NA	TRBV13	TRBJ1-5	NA	TGTGCCAGCAGCTTAGGTGTTCAGCCCCAGCATTTT	CASSLGVQPQHF
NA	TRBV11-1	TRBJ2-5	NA	TGTGCCAGCAGCTTAGGGGGTGTCATCCGGGAAGTGACCCAGTACTTC	CASSLGGVIREVTQYF
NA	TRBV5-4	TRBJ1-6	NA	TGTGCCAGCAGCTTGGTTCCCGGGGGGAGCTCCTATAATTCACCCCTCCACTTT	CASSLVPGGSSYNSPLHF
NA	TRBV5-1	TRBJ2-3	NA	TGCGCCAGCAGCTTGGACCCCCTGGGCGCCTACACAGATACGCAGTATTTT	CASSLDPLGAYTDTQYF
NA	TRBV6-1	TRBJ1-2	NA	TGTGCCAGCAGTGAACACAGGGTCTTGGAAGGCTACACCTTC	CASSEHRVLEGYTF
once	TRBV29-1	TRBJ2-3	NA	TGCAGCATATTAGGCCTCAGCACAGATACGCAGTATTTT	CSILGLSTDTQYF
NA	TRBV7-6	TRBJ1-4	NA	TGTGCCAGCAGCTTTCCGGCAACTAATGAAAAACTGTTTTTT	CASSFPATNEKLFF
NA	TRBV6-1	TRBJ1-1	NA	TGTGCCAGCAGTGAATGGCTCAGGGAAGCTTTCTTT	CASSEWLREAFF
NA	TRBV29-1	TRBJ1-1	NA	TGCAGCGTTGAGCAGGGTGGCACTGAAGCTTTCTTT	CSVEQGGTEAFF
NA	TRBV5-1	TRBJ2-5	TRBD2	TGCGCCAGCAGTTCTTCTCGACTAGCGGGAGAGACCCAGTACTTC	CASSSSRLAGETQYF
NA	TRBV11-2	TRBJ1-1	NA	TGTGCCAGCAGCCACCCCTTTATTAATGAAGCTTTCTTT	CASSHPFINEAFF
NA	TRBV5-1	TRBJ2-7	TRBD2	TGCGCCAGCAGCTTCTTCCTGACTAGCGGCCCCGCCGGTGGGGAGCAGTACTTC	CASSFFLTSGPAGGEQYF
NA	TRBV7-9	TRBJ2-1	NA	TGTGCCAGCAGCGCTACTAGGGCTGGCTACAATGAGCAGTTCTTC	CASSATRAGYNEQFF
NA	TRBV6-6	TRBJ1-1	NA	TGTGCCAGCAGTTACATCCCCGGGGACACTGAAGCTTTCTTT	CASSYIPGDTEAFF
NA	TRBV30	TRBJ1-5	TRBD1	TGTGCCTGGAGTGAACAGGGGGCGGGTAGCAATCAGCCCCAGCATTTT	CAWSEQGAGSNQPQHF
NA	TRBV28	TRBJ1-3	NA	TGTGCCAGCAGTTTGGCTGGCACGGGAGGAAACACCATATATTTT	CASSLAGTGGNTIYF